The next 15 T cell receptor beta chains were all read from a single sample in a study of shared clonotypes between healthy human individuals. This table comes from immunoSEQ multiplex PCR, and its TCRdb copy is limited to in-frame clones, with some not included. The sample contains around 370,000 clones, 90% to 97% of which appear only once. The material sequenced was memory CD8+ T cells sorted from blood. Subset reported: CD45RO+ cells pooled with CCR7-negative TemRA cells. These TCRs come from a man younger than 40 in good health.

About this clone itself: This sample includes further DNA sequences coding for the same CDR3. V and J are TRBV19 and TRBJ1-5, with unresolved D. Germline CDR1 and CDR2: LNHDA and SQIVND (reference sequence). Trimming removed 3 bases at V and 1 base at J, with 4 bases between. The CDR3 covers 13 residues. The CDR3 region is CASSMGSNQPQHF. Written as DNA, the CDR3 is TGTGCCAGTAGTATGGGGAGCAATCAGCCCCAGCATTTT.

V and J are TRBV10-3 and TRBJ2-1, with D maybe TRBD1 (6 bases). CDR3 length: 12 amino acids. The germline V gene has CDR1 ENHRY and CDR2 SYGVKD. V shed 2 bases and J shed 9 bases, with 8 bases lying between them. The CDR3 bases are TGTGCCATCAGTGAGACAGGGTTTGAGCAGTTCTTC. Translation: CAISETGFEQFF.

This rearrangement joins TRBV6-5 to TRBJ1-5; TRBD1 is a possible D gene (6 bases). Trimming cost V 0 bases and J 4 bases, with 10 bases left between them. Germline-derived CDR1 and CDR2 are MNHEY and SVGAGI. CDR3 size: 15 residues. CDR3 DNA sequence: TGTGCCAGCAGTTACTCTTACAGGGAGAATCAGCCCCAGCATTTT. It translates to CASSYSYRENQPQHF.

The chain carries TRBV7-8 and TRBJ2-2, with TRBD1 matching 7 bases. J was trimmed by 0 bases and V by 4 bases; bases with no gene match: 5. Germline V CDR1 and CDR2: SGHVS, FQNEAQ. The CDR3 length is 16 residues. The CDR3 DNA follows: TGTGCCAGCAGCTCCTCAGGGGGTCCGAACACCGGGGAGCTGTTTTTT. This gives the protein CASSSSGGPNTGELFF.

The chain uses TRBV7-9 and TRBJ2-5; D tentatively reads TRBD1 or TRBD2 (6 bases each). The CDR3 runs to 17 residues. Trimming stripped 1 base from V and 1 base from J, with 16 bases between. Germline assignment: CDR1 SEHNR and CDR2 FQNEAQ (reference sequence). DNA for the CDR3: TGTGCCAGCAGCTTAGGGGCGGGGACAACCGTCCAAGAGACCCAGTACTTC. Amino acid sequence: CASSLGAGTTVQETQYF.

This chain uses TRBV28 with TRBJ1-3, with D possibly matching TRBD1 (5 bases). V was clipped by 2 bases and J by 0 bases, with 11 bases between them. The CDR3 is made up of 16 amino acids. CDR1 and CDR2 (germline): MDHEN, SYDVKM. The CDR3 sequence: CASSLGGANSGNTIYF. CDR3 DNA: TGTGCCAGCAGTTTAGGCGGGGCCAACTCTGGAAACACCATATATTTT.

CDR3 sequence: CAIRGTSDYTGELFF. The CDR3 DNA sequence: TGTGCCATCAGGGGGACTAGCGATTACACCGGGGAGCTGTTTTTT. The rearrangement uses TRBV10-3 and TRBJ2-2; 10 bases map to TRBD2. CDR3 size: 15 residues. Germline assignment: CDR1 ENHRY and CDR2 SYGVKD. J was trimmed by 3 bases and V by 6 bases; bases with no gene match: 4.

The J gene is TRBJ2-7, the V gene TRBV6-1, with D maybe TRBD1 (6 bases). From germline, CDR1 is MNHNS and CDR2 SASEGT. V dropped 6 bases and J dropped 0 bases, with 15 bases sitting between them. CDR3 length: 15 residues. The CDR3 DNA sequence: TGTGCCAGCAGATTATCCAGGGGAAGCTCCTACGAGCAGTACTTC. This translates into CASRLSRGSSYEQYF.

This clone was detected once. The genes are TRBV19 and TRBJ2-2; no clear D gene. Germline values: CDR1 LNHDA, CDR2 SQIVND (reference sequence). Trimming took 2 bases from V and 0 from J, leaving 7 bases between them. This CDR3 is built from 15 residues. The CDR3 coding sequence is TGTGCCAGTAGTATATGGACGGCGAACACCGGGGAGCTGTTTTTT. This translates into CASSIWTANTGELFF.

The V call is TRBV15, the J call TRBJ2-3; TRBD2 aligns across 10 bases. The CDR3 is 16 amino acids. The junction had 8 bases not matched to a gene; V was cut back by 6 bases and J by 2 bases. From germline, CDR1 is LNHNV and CDR2 YYDKDF (reference sequence). The CDR3 loop reads CATRRRTSGDTDTQYF. Here the CDR3 DNA reads TGTGCCACCAGGAGGCGGACTAGCGGAGACACAGATACGCAGTATTTT.

V and J are TRBV27 and TRBJ1-5; D possibly corresponds to TRBD1 (6 bases). CDR1 MNHEY and CDR2 SMNVEV come from the germline V gene (reference sequence). Trimming left V 4 bases short and J 2 bases short, with 9 bases between. There are 14 residues in the CDR3. The CDR3 is CASSYSGGNQPQHF. The CDR3 nucleotides read TGTGCCAGCAGTTACTCAGGGGGCAATCAGCCCCAGCATTTT.

This clone was recorded only once. An end of the junction differs from the germline gene, which may be a read error. This rearrangement joins TRBV7-6 to TRBJ2-7; maybe TRBD1 (6 bases). From germline, CDR1 is SGHVS and CDR2 FNYEAQ. The CDR3 totals 16 residues. The CDR3 reads CASSRTLGATSCEQYF. The CDR3 nucleotides are TGTGCCAGCAGCCGGACCCTGGGGGCAACGTCCTGCGAGCAGTACTTC. The full variable domain, completed using reference TRBV7-6 and TRBJ2-7, is GAGVSQSPRYKVTKRGQDVALRCDPISGHVSLYWYRQALGQGPEFLTYFNYEAQQDKSGLPNDRFSAERPEGSISTLTIQRTEQRDSAMYRCASSRTLGATSCEQYFGPGTRLTVT.

The chain uses TRBV7-9 and TRBJ2-5; D is perhaps TRBD1 (6 bases). Germline V CDR1 and CDR2: SEHNR, FQNEAQ (reference sequence). V was trimmed by 3 bases and J by 1 base, leaving 9 bases between them. The CDR3 length is 14 residues. CDR3 DNA sequence: TGTGCCAGCAGCTTTTCAGGGGCCCAAGAGACCCAGTACTTC. This codes for CASSFSGAQETQYF.

The chain combines TRBV10-3 with TRBJ1-2; D is undetermined. This CDR3 spans 13 amino acids. The ends were cut back, 0 bases at V and 6 bases at J, with 8 bases in the middle. Germline CDR1 ENHRY, CDR2 SYGVKD. CDR3: CAISESIRDGYTF. As DNA, the CDR3 is TGTGCCATCAGTGAGTCGATAAGGGATGGCTACACCTTC.

The rearrangement uses TRBV18 and TRBJ2-3; D unclear. There are 16 residues in the CDR3. The germline gives CDR1 KGHSH, CDR2 LQKENI. Trimming took off 2 bases at V and 0 bases at J, with 12 bases between the two ends. CDR3 sequence (DNA): TGTGCCAGCTCACCAATCTGGGCTGATAGCACAGATACGCAGTATTTT. Translation: CASSPIWADSTDTQYF. Looking up the rest from reference TRBV18 and TRBJ2-3 gives the full variable domain: NAGVMQNPRHLVRRRGQEARLRCSPMKGHSHVYWYRQLPEEGLKFMVYLQKENIIDESGMPKERFSAEFPKEGPSILRIQQVVRGDSAAYFCASSPIWADSTDTQYFGPGTRLTVL.